This T cell receptor beta chain originates from a study of metastatic and nonmetastatic thyroid tumors. MiXCR reprocessed the PCR reads for TCRdb. The table records 25,000 to 35,000 clones, approximately 25% of them present only once. V lost 2 bases and J 4 bases, leaving 14 bases between the germline ends. The germline V gene has CDR1 DFQATT and CDR2 SNEGSKA (reference sequence). The CDR3 sequence is 15 residues long. Every patient was untreated before thyroid surgery. The receptor was derived from a female donor with papillary thyroid cancer or a benign thyroid nodule (not recorded which). Some clones in this sample may be carry-over from other donors' samples. Source material: blood. The J gene is TRBJ2-2, the V gene TRBV20-1, with D possibly being TRBD1 (5 bases). In DNA form, the CDR3 reads TGCAGTGCTAGACCCTCGACAGCCCGCACCGGGGAGCTGTTTTTT. Protein sequence: CSARPSTARTGELFF.